The TCR beta chain under discussion was sequenced for a study of radiation and T cells in renal cell carcinoma. Produced via immunoSEQ multiplex PCR; TCRdb's table is partial and in-frame only. Of 150,000 or so clones in the sample, about nine tenths were seen once. Concerning this clone itself: Its antigen is still unknown.

Study conclusions and caveats: Top tumor clonotypes rose in blood 2 weeks post-radiation, then contracted.

Time point of the sample: blood 4 weeks post-SBRT, at nephrectomy. Treatment noted: 15 Gy SBRT to primary tumor, nephrectomy 4 weeks later. The tumor was a clear cell renal cell carcinoma. The V gene lost 4 bases and the J gene lost 3 bases, with 10 bases spanning the gap. This CDR3 contains 13 residues. Germline CDR1 MNHNY, CDR2 SVGAGI (reference sequence). The sequence was obtained from a woman aged 50 to 65 with renal cell carcinoma. The material sequenced was blood, taken from a patient whose treatment included radiotherapy and nephrectomy. The rearrangement uses TRBV6-6 and TRBJ2-7; D might be TRBD1 (6 bases). CDR3 protein: CASSFWTDYEQYF. For the CDR3, the DNA is TGTGCCAGCAGTTTCTGGACAGACTACGAGCAGTACTTC.